Listed here are 4 T cell receptor beta chains from one sample, sequenced in a study of blood T cell repertoires in COVID-19. TCRdb's table, derived via immunoSEQ multiplex PCR, lists solely in-frame clones and lacks some. The table lists some 220,000 clones, about 90% of them singletons. The sequencing input was peripheral blood. Source of these receptors: a woman under 30 who had recovered from COVID-19.

This clone was seen a handful of times. The J gene is TRBJ2-2, the V gene TRBV10-2; D is unresolved. CDR1 WSHSY and CDR2 SAAADI come from the germline V gene. CDR3 length: 13 residues. Trimming removed 7 bases from V and 3 bases from J, with 9 bases in between. The CDR3 nucleotides read TGCGCCAGCAAACACAACCACACCGGGGAGCTGTTTTTT. It translates to CASKHNHTGELFF.

The chain joins TRBV9 to TRBJ2-3; tentative D call: TRBD2 (6 bases). Germline V CDR1 and CDR2: SGDLS, YYNGEE. V lost 4 bases, J lost 0 bases, and 15 bases lay in between. The CDR3 has 16 residues. In DNA, the CDR3 is TGTGCCAGCAGCATGGCCCCGGGGACTAGCACAGATACGCAGTATTTT. Translating it yields CASSMAPGTSTDTQYF.

This clone was picked up a small number of times. The chain is built from TRBV6-5 and TRBJ1-5, with TRBD1 matching 8 bases. The germline V gene has CDR1 MNHEY and CDR2 SVGAGI. The CDR3 runs 14 residues. Trimming cost V 2 bases and J 8 bases; bases outside gene matches: 5. DNA for the CDR3: TGTGCCAGCAGTTACCGACAGGGGAGAGAGCCCCAGCATTTT. Its translation is CASSYRQGREPQHF.

The rearrangement uses TRBV5-1 and TRBJ2-7; 13 bases map to TRBD2. The trim removed 4 bases at V and 3 bases at J, leaving 4 bases unmatched. Germline CDR1 is SGHRS and CDR2 is YFSETQ. The CDR3 sequence is 15 residues long. The CDR3 DNA sequence: TGCGCCAGCAGCGGGCGGACTAGCGGGAGCTACGAGCAGTACTTC. It codes for CASSGRTSGSYEQYF.